The present T cell receptor beta chain was sequenced within a study of cytotoxic CD8 clonotypes in ibrutinib-treated CLL. At the level of the study: The group held 11 relapsed/refractory and around 15 treatment-naive patients, with roughly 17 IGHV unmutated. On average, about 92,000 productive rearrangements and approximately 250,000 productive templates per sample. Findings of the study overall: The public clonotypes identified were infrequent and showed contraction or stability on treatment.

This CDR3 spans 16 amino acids. Germline CDR1 reads MNHEY; CDR2 reads SMNVEV (reference sequence). V lost 2 bases to trimming and J lost 7 bases; unmatched junction nucleotides: 10. Notes on this clone: Its matching antigen is unknown.

Target depth was 1 in 200,000 to 1 in 1 million T cells, about 10x per clonotype. TCRdb keeps only in-frame clones here, not all; method: immunoSEQ multiplex PCR. Seen here are fewer than 150,000 clones, around 80% observed once, and the top ten hold less than 4%. The chain combines TRBV27 with TRBJ2-1, with 8 bases matching TRBD2. The TCR originated in a human donor with chronic lymphocytic leukemia. Sample: PBMCs, taken after 24 months of ibrutinib treatment. The CDR3 region is CASSLTLAGGRNEQFF. Written as DNA, the CDR3 is TGTGCCAGCAGTTTAACGCTGGCGGGGGGTAGGAATGAGCAGTTCTTC.